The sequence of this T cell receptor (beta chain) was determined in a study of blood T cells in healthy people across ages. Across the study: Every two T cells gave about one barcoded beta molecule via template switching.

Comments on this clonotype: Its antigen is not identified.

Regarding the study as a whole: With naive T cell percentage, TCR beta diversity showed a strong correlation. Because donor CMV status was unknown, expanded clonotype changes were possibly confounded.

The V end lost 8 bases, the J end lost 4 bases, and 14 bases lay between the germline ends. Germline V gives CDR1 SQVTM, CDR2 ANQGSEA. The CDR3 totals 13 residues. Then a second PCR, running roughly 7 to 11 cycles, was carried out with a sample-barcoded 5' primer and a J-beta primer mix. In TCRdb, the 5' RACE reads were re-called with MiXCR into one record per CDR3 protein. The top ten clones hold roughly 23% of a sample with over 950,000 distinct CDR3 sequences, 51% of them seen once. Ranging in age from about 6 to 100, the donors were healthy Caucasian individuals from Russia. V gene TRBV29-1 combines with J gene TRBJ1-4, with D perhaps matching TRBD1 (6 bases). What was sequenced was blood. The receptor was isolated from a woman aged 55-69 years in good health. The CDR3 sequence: CSTRTDGNEKLFF. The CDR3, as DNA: TGCAGCACCCGGACAGACGGTAATGAAAAACTGTTTTTT. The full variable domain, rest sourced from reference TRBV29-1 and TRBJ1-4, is SAVISQKPSRDICQRGTSLTIQCQVDSQVTMMFWYRQQPGQSLTLIATANQGSEATYESGFVIDKFPISRPNLTFSTLTVSNMSPEDSSIYLCSTRTDGNEKLFFGSGTQLSVL.